These 11 T cell receptor beta chains share one sample of origin, sequenced in a study of CD8+CD57+ T cells in acquired aplastic anemia. All sequencing subjects had displayed CD8+CD57+ cell expansion on flow cytometry. The template used for profiling TCR beta VDJ and CDR3 was genomic DNA. TCRdb processed the reads anew with MiXCR; each CDR3 protein has one entry. The repertoire consists of 150,000 to 180,000 distinct CDR3 sequences, with about 48% occurring once and the leading ten covering around 12%. The sample comprised sorted CD4+, CD8+, or CD8+CD57+ T cells (not recorded which) from PBMCs. These receptors originate from a human donor with aplastic anemia.

Ten or more counts support this clonotype. The chain links TRBV9 to TRBJ2-2, with D perhaps TRBD1 (5 bases). This CDR3 has 13 amino acids. Deletions cut 4 bases from V and 4 bases from J, with 8 bases between. The germline V gene has CDR1 SGDLS and CDR2 YYNGEE. The CDR3 protein is CASSNQGTGELFF. CDR3 DNA sequence: TGTGCCAGCAGCAATCAGGGCACCGGGGAGCTGTTTTTT.

This clonotype came up a few times. J is TRBJ1-1 and V is TRBV6-2 or TRBV6-3; possibly TRBD1 for D (6 bases). V lost 4 bases, J lost 1 base, and 25 bases lay in between. The CDR3 extends over 19 amino acids. The germline V gene has CDR1 MNHEY and CDR2 SVGEGT. CDR3 sequence: CASSWLVDQGKGGNTEAFF. CDR3 coding DNA: TGTGCCAGCAGTTGGCTCGTTGATCAGGGGAAAGGAGGGAACACTGAAGCTTTCTTT.

For this clonotype: At one end the junction does not follow the germline gene, possibly because of a read error. The chain links TRBV10-1 to TRBJ2-1; perhaps D is TRBD1 or TRBD2 (5 bases each). CDR1 and CDR2 from the germline V gene are WNHNN and SYGVQD (reference sequence). This CDR3 is 17 amino acids long. The CDR3 sequence: CTSSVLGKGSSYNEQFF. In nucleotides, the CDR3 is TGCACCAGCAGTGTCCTAGGGAAGGGGAGCTCCTACAATGAGCAGTTCTTC.

The sample holds many counts of this clonotype. The rearrangement uses TRBV12-1 and TRBJ2-5. TRBV12-1 is assigned pseudogene status. The length of the CDR3 is 11 residues. As DNA, the CDR3 is TGTGCCAGCACAGGAGAAGAGACCCAGTACTTC. Its translation: CASTGEETQYF.

This chain uses TRBV7-9 with TRBJ1-2, with TRBD1 matching 9 bases. CDR1 is SEHNR, CDR2 FQNEAQ, per germline (reference sequence). The CDR3 consists of 15 residues. V lost 3 bases, J lost 6 bases, and 8 bases stayed unmatched. The CDR3 loop is CASSLPGTGRDGYTF. As DNA, the CDR3 is TGTGCCAGCAGCTTGCCCGGGACAGGGCGCGATGGCTACACCTTC.

The chain has TRBV2 and TRBJ2-7, with D unresolved. The CDR3 spans 12 residues. V dropped 7 bases and J dropped 2 bases, with 9 bases sitting between them. Germline assignment: CDR1 SNHLY and CDR2 FYNNEI. The CDR3 nucleotides are TGTGCCAGCACATACAGTACCTACGAGCAGTACTTC. Its protein is CASTYSTYEQYF. The entire variable domain, with the rest obtained from reference TRBV2 and TRBJ2-7, is as follows: EPEVTQTPSHQVTQMGQEVILRCVPISNHLYFYWYRQILGQKVEFLVSFYNNEISEKSEIFDDQFSVERPDGSNFTLKIRSTKLEDSAMYFCASTYSTYEQYFGPGTRLTVT.

This clonotype was picked up a small number of times. The chain combines TRBV29-1 with TRBJ2-7, with 8 bases fitting TRBD1. J lost 4 bases, V lost 4 bases, and 3 bases had no gene match. Germline CDR1 is SQVTM and CDR2 is ANQGSEA. The CDR3 has 12 amino acids. The CDR3 sequence is CSVGTGRYEQYF. As DNA, the CDR3 is TGCAGCGTTGGGACAGGGCGATACGAGCAGTACTTC.

The V and J genes are TRBV10-3 and TRBJ2-1; unclear D gene. Trimming cost V 2 bases and J 6 bases, with 8 bases left between them. Germline V gene lookup returns CDR1 ENHRY and CDR2 SYGVKD. The CDR3 length is 13 residues. The CDR3: CAISEGKANEQFF. The CDR3 bases are TGTGCCATCAGTGAGGGAAAAGCCAATGAGCAGTTCTTC.

The chain employs TRBV19 and TRBJ2-1; 14 nucleotides line up with TRBD2. V was clipped by 8 bases and J by 6 bases; unmatched bases: 0. CDR1 is LNHDA and CDR2 is SQIVND in the germline V gene (reference sequence). This CDR3 contains 13 residues. CDR3 sequence reads: CASGLAGGNEQFF. The CDR3 nucleotides are TGTGCCAGTGGACTAGCGGGAGGCAATGAGCAGTTCTTC.

The gene calls are TRBV6-1 and TRBJ2-7; the D gene is possibly TRBD2 (5 bases). Trimming removed 6 bases from V and 0 bases from J, with 12 bases in between. The germline V gene encodes CDR1 MNHNS and CDR2 SASEGT. The CDR3 is 14 amino acids. DNA for the CDR3: TGTGCCAGCAGCATAGGAGAGGGCTCCTACGAGCAGTACTTC. Protein: CASSIGEGSYEQYF.

In this sample, this clonotype turned up many times. The chain carries TRBV13 and TRBJ1-4; 7 bases map to TRBD1. In germline, CDR1 is PRHDT, CDR2 FYEKMQ (reference sequence). V was clipped by 4 bases and J by 3 bases; unmatched bases: 8. The CDR3 consists of 16 residues. CDR3 sequence (DNA): TGTGCCAGCAGCTCAATTGGACAGGCTCCTAATGAAAAACTGTTTTTT. It codes for CASSSIGQAPNEKLFF.